This T cell receptor (beta chain) derives from a study of T cells in Graves' hyperthyroidism and ophthalmopathy (dated by TCRdb to between 2018 and 2021). General notes on the study: Peripheral blood samples were taken at initial diagnosis, before any treatment was given. A discovery cohort of about a hundred patients, 43 with Graves' ophthalmopathy and approximately 55 with stable Graves' hyperthyroidism, was used to find distinguishing TCR V-J signatures. Prospective prediction of ophthalmopathy was tested in an independent validation cohort consisting of 18 to 20 hyperthyroidism patients and about 17 patients who later progressed to ophthalmopathy. The roughly 91 discovery patients were randomly divided into training and test sets at a 7:3 ratio. Thyroid tissue and blood T-cell repertoires from roughly six Graves' hyperthyroidism patients were also compared in the study. After blood sampling, hyperthyroidism patients were treated with methimazole at a starting dose of 30 mg daily, and ophthalmopathy patients were treated with high-dose intravenous methylprednisolone. The paper reports TCR Vbeta CDR3 sequencing of approximately 140 peripheral blood samples: fewer than 50 ophthalmopathy, 70 to 85 hyperthyroidism and around 17 progressor patients. General study outcomes and caveats: Sample size was not statistically predetermined, and blinding of investigators to group allocation was not performed. In cross-validation, a model built on a 13 V-J signature told ophthalmopathy apart from stable hyperthyroidism with over 85% sensitivity and roughly 83% specificity, and in testing the same model reached 80%/75%. Most expanded thyroid clonotypes (frequency above 0.001) were also detected in blood, a finding suggesting that blood repertoires may reflect thyroid immune responses. In validation, progression to ophthalmopathy was predicted by the model with nearly 71% sensitivity and 72% to 85% specificity, a median of 6.5 months before onset.

This clonotype occurred many times. The specificity of this receptor is unknown. Base qualities are missing; no much larger clone stands one base away. The TCR beta CDR3 regions were amplified from the RNA transcripts. For the first round of RT-PCR on the TCR CDR3, the HTBI primer set was used together with the Qiagen OneStep RT-PCR kit. The libraries were constructed in a second round of multiplex PCR and then size-selected and purified. The libraries were sequenced on an Illumina HiSeq2000 using paired-end 100 bp reads. The original methods were these. SOAPnuke was used to process the raw data, throwing out any read that contained adapters or uncalled bases, had a mean Phred below 15, or lacked an exact constant-primer or identifier match. COPE v1.2.5 was used to merge the high-quality paired reads, and each unique nucleotide sequence was defined as a clonotype. MiTCR v1.1 was used to align clonotypes to the IMGT TRBV, TRBD and TRBJ reference segments. Only V-J combinations with frequency above 0.0001, covering approximately 99% of repertoires, were analysed. The TCS score was defined as F50 (clonal expansion) divided by E x V (chaos), with BLOSUM62-based TCRdist calculated between CDR3 peptides within each V-J. Welch's t-statistics and random forest reduced fewer than 600 V-J features to under 15, which were used in a naive Bayes classifier (R e1071). The raw public reads went through TCRdb reprocessing: fastp at Q25, MiXCR clone calling, in-frame beta chains kept. Identical CDR3 proteins give one entry, which carries the most common genes and DNA. The V and J calls shown here were made by TCRdb, not taken from the authors' results. The sample includes about 350,000 distinct CDR3 sequences, with around 15% observed a single time. Roughly a fifth of the sample is taken by the ten largest.

Ophthalmopathy patients had moderately to severely active disease, with a Clinical Activity Score of 3 or more, a NOSPECS grade of 4 or more, and a disease duration of less than 3 months. Exclusion was applied to patients with uncontrolled infections, other autoimmune diseases, pregnancy or lactation. Diagnoses were based on clinical symptoms, serum thyroxine and TRAb, thyroid ultrasound and orbital computed tomography. PBMCs were isolated from more than 8 ml of fresh peripheral blood by Ficoll-Paque density gradient centrifugation. Trizol reagent was used to extract total RNA, and RNA quality was then checked on an Agilent 2100 Bioanalyzer. The germline V gene (reference sequence) sets CDR1 to SEHNR and CDR2 to FQNEAQ. The CDR3, from cysteine to phenylalanine, totals 16 residues. The only DNA kept is the CDR3, 48 bases in frame from the first base. Trimming removed 1 base from V and 4 bases from J; the gene matches leave 7 bases unexplained.

Here the chain combines TRBV7-9 and TRBJ2-5, with 9 bases aligning to TRBD2. The sequencing input was blood. This TCR derives from a woman between 55 and 75 years old with Graves' ophthalmopathy. In nucleotides, the sequence is TGTGCCAGCAGCTTAGGAGTAATTAGCGGGAGAGAGACCCAGTACTTC. It codes for CASSLGVISGRETQYF.